This TCR beta chain was recorded in a study of blood T cell repertoires in COVID-19. On the study more broadly: Some COVID-19 samples were acute and others convalescent; all came from the United States, Italy and Spain.

Profiling relied on immunoSEQ multiplex PCR, and the TCRdb table lists in-frame clones only, not all of them. The sample shows some 330,000 clones, roughly 90% of them seen only once. Germline V gene data show CDR1 as SEHNR and CDR2 as FQNEAQ (reference sequence). There are 19 residues in the CDR3. Trimming shortened V by 1 base and J by 7 bases, and 25 bases separated the two germline ends. Individuals aged about 18 to 100 years were recruited from some 26 US areas. Cohort 3 donors were reported recovered after two negative PCRs, clearance, or symptom resolution. Input material: PBMCs or T cells enriched from blood (not recorded which). The chain has TRBV7-9 and TRBJ1-4, with D unclear. The TCR sequence derives from a woman aged 25 to 39 who had recovered from COVID-19. The CDR3 protein is CASSLGALKKGPIGEKLFF. The CDR3 region has the DNA TGTGCCAGCAGCTTAGGGGCCCTAAAAAAAGGCCCTATAGGTGAAAAACTGTTTTTT.